This TCR beta chain is from a study of blood T cell repertoires in COVID-19. Study information: COVID-19 samples from acute and convalescent phases originated in the United States, Italy and Spain. T cells, B-cell-depleted T cells, or PBMCs provided the cDNA or gDNA that served as material.

The V gene's germline CDR1 is SGDLS and CDR2 YYNGEE. The CDR3 contains 13 residues. Trimming pared 4 bases from V and 5 bases from J, leaving 12 bases between. Per the study methods: Amplification from reference gene primers served as the basis for estimated nucleated cell counts. Only in-frame clones appear in the TCRdb table, and some are missing; sequencing was by immunoSEQ multiplex PCR. D and trimming were read from the DNA, whereas the V and J calls and clone size are those reported in that table. The repertoire includes 300,000 or so clones, about 90% of them detected once, and around 6.6% sits in the top ten.

This TCR derives from a man younger than 30 who had recovered from COVID-19. The chain carries TRBV9 and TRBJ2-5; D not certain. Sequencing used peripheral blood. CDR3 amino acids: CASSINFRETQYF. In nucleotides, the CDR3 is TGTGCCAGCAGCATCAACTTCCGGGAGACCCAGTACTTC.